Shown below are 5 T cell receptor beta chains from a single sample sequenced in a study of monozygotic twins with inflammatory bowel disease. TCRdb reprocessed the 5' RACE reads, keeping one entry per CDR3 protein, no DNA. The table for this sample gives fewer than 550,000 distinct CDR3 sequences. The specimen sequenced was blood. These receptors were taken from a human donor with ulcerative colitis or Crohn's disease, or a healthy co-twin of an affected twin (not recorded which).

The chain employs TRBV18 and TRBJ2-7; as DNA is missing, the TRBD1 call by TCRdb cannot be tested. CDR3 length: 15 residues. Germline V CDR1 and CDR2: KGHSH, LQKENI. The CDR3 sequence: CASSPPSTGFYEQYF.

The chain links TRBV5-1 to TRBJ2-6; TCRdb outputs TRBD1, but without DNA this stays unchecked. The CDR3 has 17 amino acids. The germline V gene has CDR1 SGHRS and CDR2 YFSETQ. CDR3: CASSLGTLDSGANVLTF.

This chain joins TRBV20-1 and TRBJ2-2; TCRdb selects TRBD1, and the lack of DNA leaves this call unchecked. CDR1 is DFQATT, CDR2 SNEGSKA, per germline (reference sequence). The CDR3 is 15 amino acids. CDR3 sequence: CSASTRGYNTGELFF.

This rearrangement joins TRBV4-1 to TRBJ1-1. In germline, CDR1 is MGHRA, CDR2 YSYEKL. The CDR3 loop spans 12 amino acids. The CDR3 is CASSPGGGEVFF.

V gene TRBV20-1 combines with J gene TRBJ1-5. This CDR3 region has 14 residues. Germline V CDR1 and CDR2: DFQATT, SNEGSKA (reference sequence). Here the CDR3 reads CSADGGGGYQPQHF.